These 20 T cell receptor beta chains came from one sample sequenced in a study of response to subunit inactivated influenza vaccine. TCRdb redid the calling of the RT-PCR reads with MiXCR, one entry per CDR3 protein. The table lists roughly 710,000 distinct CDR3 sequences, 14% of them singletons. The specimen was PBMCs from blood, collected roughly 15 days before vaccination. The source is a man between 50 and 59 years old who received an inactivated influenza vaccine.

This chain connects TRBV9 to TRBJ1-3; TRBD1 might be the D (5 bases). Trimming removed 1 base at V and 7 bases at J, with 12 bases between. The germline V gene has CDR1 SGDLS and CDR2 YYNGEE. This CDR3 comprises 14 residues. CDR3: CASSVQGGMNTIYF. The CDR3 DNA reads TGTGCCAGCAGCGTACAGGGCGGTATGAACACCATATATTTT.

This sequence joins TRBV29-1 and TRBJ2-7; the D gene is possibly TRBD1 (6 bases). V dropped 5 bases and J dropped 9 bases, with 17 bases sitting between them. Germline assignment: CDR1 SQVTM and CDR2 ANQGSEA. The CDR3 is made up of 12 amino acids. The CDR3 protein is CSVTTSGAVQYF. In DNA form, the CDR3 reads TGCAGCGTTACAACCTCAGGGGCGGTGCAGTACTTC.

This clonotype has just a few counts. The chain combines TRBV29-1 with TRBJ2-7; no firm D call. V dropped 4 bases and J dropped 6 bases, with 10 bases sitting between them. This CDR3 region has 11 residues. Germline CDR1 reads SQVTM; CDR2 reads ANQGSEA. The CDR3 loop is CSVGSGLEQYF. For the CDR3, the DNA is TGCAGCGTTGGTTCCGGGCTCGAGCAGTACTTC.

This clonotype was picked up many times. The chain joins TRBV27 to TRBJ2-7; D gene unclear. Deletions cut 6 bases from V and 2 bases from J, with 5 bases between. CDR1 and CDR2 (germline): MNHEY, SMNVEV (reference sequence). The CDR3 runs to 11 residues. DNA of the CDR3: TGTGCCAGCAGCGGTCCCTACGAGCAGTACTTC. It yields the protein CASSGPYEQYF.

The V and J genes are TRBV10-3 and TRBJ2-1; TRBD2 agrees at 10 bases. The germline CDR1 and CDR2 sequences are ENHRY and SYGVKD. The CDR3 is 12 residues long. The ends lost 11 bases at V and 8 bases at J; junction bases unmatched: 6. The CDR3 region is CAAKREGDEQFF. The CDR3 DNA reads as TGTGCCGCCAAGCGGGAGGGGGATGAGCAGTTCTTC.

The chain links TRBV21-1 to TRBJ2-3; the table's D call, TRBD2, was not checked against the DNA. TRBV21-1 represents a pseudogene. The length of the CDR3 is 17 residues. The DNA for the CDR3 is TGTGCCAGCAGCAAAGGGACTAGCGGGAGGGACACAGATACGCAGTATTTT. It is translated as CASSKGTSGRDTDTQYF.

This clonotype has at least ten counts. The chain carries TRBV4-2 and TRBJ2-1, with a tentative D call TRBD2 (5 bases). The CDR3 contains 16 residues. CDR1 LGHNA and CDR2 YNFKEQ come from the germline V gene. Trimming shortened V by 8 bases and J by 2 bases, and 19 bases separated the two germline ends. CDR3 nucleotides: TGTGCCAGCGGGCGCGACGGGAAAAGACCCTACAATGAGCAGTTCTTC. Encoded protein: CASGRDGKRPYNEQFF.

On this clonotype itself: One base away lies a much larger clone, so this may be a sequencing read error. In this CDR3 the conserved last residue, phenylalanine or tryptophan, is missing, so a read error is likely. In DNA form, the CDR3 reads TGCAGTGCTCAACCTGACCCGGGACTCACCACTGAAGCTTTCCTT. Its protein product is CSAQPDPGLTTEAFL. This chain connects TRBV20-1 to TRBJ1-1, with TRBD1 as a possible D gene (5 bases). The germline V gene encodes CDR1 DFQATT and CDR2 SNEGSKA (reference sequence). V lost 5 bases, J lost 4 bases, and 20 bases lay in between. This CDR3 has 15 residues.

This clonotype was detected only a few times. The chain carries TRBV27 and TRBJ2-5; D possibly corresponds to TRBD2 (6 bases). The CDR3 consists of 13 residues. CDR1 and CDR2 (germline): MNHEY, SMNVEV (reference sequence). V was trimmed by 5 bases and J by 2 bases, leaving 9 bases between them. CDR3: CASSRREQETQYF. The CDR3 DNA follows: TGTGCCAGCAGTCGCCGGGAGCAAGAGACCCAGTACTTC.

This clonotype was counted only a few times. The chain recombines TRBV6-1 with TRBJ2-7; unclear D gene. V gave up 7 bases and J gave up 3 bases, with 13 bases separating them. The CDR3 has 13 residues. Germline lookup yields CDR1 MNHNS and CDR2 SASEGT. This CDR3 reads CASNDLGIYEQYF. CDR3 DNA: TGTGCCAGCAATGATTTGGGAATCTACGAGCAGTACTTC.

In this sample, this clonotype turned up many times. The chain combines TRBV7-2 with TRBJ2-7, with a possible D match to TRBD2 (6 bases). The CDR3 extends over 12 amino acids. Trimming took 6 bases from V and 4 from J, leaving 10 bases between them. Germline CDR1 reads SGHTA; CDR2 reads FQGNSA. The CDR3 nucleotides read TGTGCCAGCAGTCCGGGACTTTACGAGCAGTACTTC. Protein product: CASSPGLYEQYF.

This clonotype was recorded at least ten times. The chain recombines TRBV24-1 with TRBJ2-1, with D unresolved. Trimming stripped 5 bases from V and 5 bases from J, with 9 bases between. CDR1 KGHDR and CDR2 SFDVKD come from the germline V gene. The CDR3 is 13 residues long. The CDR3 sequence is CATSGVGNNEQFF. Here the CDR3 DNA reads TGTGCCACCAGTGGGGTGGGTAACAATGAGCAGTTCTTC.

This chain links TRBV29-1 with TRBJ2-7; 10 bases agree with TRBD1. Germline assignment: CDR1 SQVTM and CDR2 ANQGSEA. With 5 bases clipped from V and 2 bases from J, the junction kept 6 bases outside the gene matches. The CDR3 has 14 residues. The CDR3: CSVSRDRGPYEQYF. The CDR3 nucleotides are TGCAGCGTTTCCCGGGACAGGGGCCCCTACGAGCAGTACTTC.

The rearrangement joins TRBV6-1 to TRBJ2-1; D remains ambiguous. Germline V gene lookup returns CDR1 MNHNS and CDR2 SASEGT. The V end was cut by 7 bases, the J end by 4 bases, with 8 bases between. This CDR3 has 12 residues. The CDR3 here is CASNLGYNEQFF. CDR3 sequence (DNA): TGTGCCAGCAACCTTGGGTACAATGAGCAGTTCTTC.

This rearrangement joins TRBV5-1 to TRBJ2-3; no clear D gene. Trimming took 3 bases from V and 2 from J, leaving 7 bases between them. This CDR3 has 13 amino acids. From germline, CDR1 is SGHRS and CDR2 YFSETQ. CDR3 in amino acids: CASSSRHTDTQYF. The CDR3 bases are TGCGCCAGCAGCTCGAGACACACAGATACGCAGTATTTT.

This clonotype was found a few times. This CDR3 is CSARVLGFSTDTQYF. The CDR3 DNA sequence: TGCAGTGCTAGGGTTCTCGGGTTTAGCACAGATACGCAGTATTTT. V gene TRBV20-1 combines with J gene TRBJ2-3; D is unclear. The CDR3 is 15 residues long. V was clipped by 3 bases and J by 0 bases, with 13 bases between them. Germline V CDR1 and CDR2: DFQATT, SNEGSKA (reference sequence).

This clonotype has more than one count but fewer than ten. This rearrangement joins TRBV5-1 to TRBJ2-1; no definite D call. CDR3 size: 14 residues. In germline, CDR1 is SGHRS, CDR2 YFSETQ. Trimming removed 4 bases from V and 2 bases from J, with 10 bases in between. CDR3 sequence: CASSADGPYNEQFF. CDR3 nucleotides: TGCGCCAGCAGCGCGGACGGGCCCTACAATGAGCAGTTCTTC.

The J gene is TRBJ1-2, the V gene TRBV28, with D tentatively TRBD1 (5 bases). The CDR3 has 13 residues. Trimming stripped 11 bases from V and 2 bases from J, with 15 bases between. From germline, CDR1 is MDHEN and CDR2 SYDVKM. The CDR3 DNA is TGTGCCGGCCACGGACAACCCAACTATGGCTACACCTTC. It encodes CAGHGQPNYGYTF.

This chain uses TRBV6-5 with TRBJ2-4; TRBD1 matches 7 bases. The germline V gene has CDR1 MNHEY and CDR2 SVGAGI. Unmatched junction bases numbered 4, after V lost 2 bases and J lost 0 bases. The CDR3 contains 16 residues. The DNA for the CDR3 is TGTGCCAGCAGTTACAAGGACAGGCTAGCCAAAAACATTCAGTACTTC. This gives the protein CASSYKDRLAKNIQYF.

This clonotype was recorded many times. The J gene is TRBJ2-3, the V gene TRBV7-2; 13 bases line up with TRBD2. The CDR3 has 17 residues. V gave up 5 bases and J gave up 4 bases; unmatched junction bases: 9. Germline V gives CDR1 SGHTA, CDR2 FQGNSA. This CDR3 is CASSPRLAGGVADTQYF. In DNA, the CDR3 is TGTGCCAGCAGCCCCCGACTAGCGGGGGGCGTTGCAGATACGCAGTATTTT.